A single sample is the source of the 8 T cell receptor beta chains below, sequenced in a study of blood T cell repertoires in COVID-19. Sequenced by immunoSEQ multiplex PCR; TCRdb stores in-frame clones only, minus some. The sample lists around 70,000 clones; more than 75% were seen once. The sample comprised peripheral blood. Receptors were obtained from a human donor in a cohort sampled during active COVID-19.

V gene TRBV6-2 or TRBV6-3 combines with J gene TRBJ2-1; 9 bases are shared with TRBD1. The CDR3 runs 15 residues. The junction had 8 bases not matched to a gene; V was cut back by 6 bases and J by 5 bases. Germline CDR1 reads MNHEY; CDR2 reads SVGEGT. In nucleotides, the CDR3 is TGTGCCAGCAGCCGACGACAGGGGGGGAACAATGAGCAGTTCTTC. The encoded protein is CASSRRQGGNNEQFF.

The J gene is TRBJ1-4, the V gene TRBV9, with TRBD1 matching over 7 bases. This CDR3 has 15 amino acids. Germline V gene lookup returns CDR1 SGDLS and CDR2 YYNGEE. Trimming at V came to 4 bases and at J to 3 bases, leaving 6 bases not matched to a gene. CDR3 sequence: CASSIQGDANEKLFF. For the CDR3, the DNA is TGTGCCAGCAGCATTCAGGGGGACGCTAATGAAAAACTGTTTTTT.

The chain carries TRBV5-1 and TRBJ1-1; 12 bases match TRBD1. Unmatched junction bases numbered 16, after V lost 3 bases and J lost 7 bases. The CDR3 extends over 18 amino acids. The V gene's germline CDR1 is SGHRS and CDR2 YFSETQ. The CDR3 DNA reads as TGCGCCAGCAGCTCTACTACCCGCCCGGGACAGGGGGCGCGTGAAGCTTTCTTT. As protein: CASSSTTRPGQGAREAFF. The complete variable domain, with remaining parts taken from reference TRBV5-1 and TRBJ1-1, reads KAGVTQTPRYLIKTRGQQVTLSCSPISGHRSVSWYQQTPGQGLQFLFEYFSETQRNKGNFPGRFSGRQFSNSRSEMNVSTLELGDSALYLCASSSTTRPGQGAREAFFGQGTRLTVV.

The V call is TRBV5-1, the J call TRBJ2-3, with 9 positions matching TRBD1. Trimming cost V 0 bases and J 4 bases; bases outside gene matches: 9. The V gene's germline CDR1 is SGHRS and CDR2 YFSETQ. CDR3 length equals 17 residues. This CDR3 is CASSLGGRTGGSDTQYF. The CDR3 DNA is TGCGCCAGCAGCTTGGGGGGCCGAACAGGGGGCTCAGATACGCAGTATTTT.

The chain recombines TRBV3-1 (or the pseudogene TRBV3-2) with TRBJ2-7; D is ambiguous. The ends were cut back, 1 base at V and 4 bases at J, with 8 bases in the middle. The CDR3 is made up of 13 amino acids. Per germline, CDR1 LGHDT and CDR2 YNNKEL (reference sequence). CDR3: CASSQVIAYEQYF. CDR3 nucleotides: TGTGCCAGCAGCCAAGTTATAGCTTACGAGCAGTACTTC.

The chain carries TRBV6-6 and TRBJ1-2; D is unclear. Germline lookup yields CDR1 MNHNY and CDR2 SVGAGI (reference sequence). This CDR3 comprises 12 residues. Trimming cost V 6 bases and J 2 bases, with 7 bases left between them. The CDR3 sequence is CASRRQNYGYTF. CDR3 DNA sequence: TGTGCCAGCAGACGACAAAACTATGGCTACACCTTC.

V is TRBV3-1 (or the pseudogene TRBV3-2) and J is TRBJ2-2, with 8 bases identical to TRBD1. CDR3 size: 15 residues. Trimming cost V 4 bases and J 5 bases; bases outside gene matches: 6. The germline V gene has CDR1 LGHDT and CDR2 YNNKEL (reference sequence). CDR3 nucleotide sequence: TGTGCCAGCAGCCGACGGACAGGGAGGACCGGGGAGCTGTTTTTT. This gives the protein CASSRRTGRTGELFF.

The rearrangement links TRBV6-5 to TRBJ1-6, with D perhaps matching TRBD1 (5 bases). V was clipped by 10 bases and J by 10 bases, with 20 bases between them. The germline gives CDR1 MNHEY, CDR2 SVGAGI. This CDR3 spans 14 amino acids. The CDR3: CATLGRARGSPLHF. DNA for the CDR3: TGTGCCACCCTTGGGAGGGCGAGGGGATCACCCCTCCACTTT.